The sample holds a few counts of the clone carrying this T cell receptor (beta chain). TCRdb redid the calling of the RT-PCR reads with MiXCR, one entry per CDR3 protein. The top ten clones hold more than 9.5% of a sample with about 620,000 distinct CDR3 sequences, approximately 11% of them seen once. The data are from a study of response to subunit inactivated influenza vaccine. The CDR3 is 16 residues long. V was pared by 4 bases and J by 4 bases, with 12 bases of the junction left unmatched. The germline gives CDR1 SGHKS, CDR2 YYEKEE (reference sequence). This sample was shared with a second study, whose subject was T cells expressing NK-cell markers. This second study says: Generation of TCR beta cDNA was performed by 5'RACE template switching incorporating UMIs. Sorted CD3+CD56+NKG2C+, CD3+CD56+NKG2C- and CD3+CD56-NKG2C+ T cells supplied TCR beta repertoires. Out of eight donors sequenced, seven tested HCMV-seropositive and the remaining one seronegative. Once again these clonotypes came out on top in the CD3+CD56-NKG2C+ fraction of four donors. Expanded NKG2C+ T cell clones were not confirmed as HCMV-specific.

The V and J genes are TRBV5-5 and TRBJ2-7; 9 nucleotides match TRBD1. The source of this sequence is a man over 45 who received an inactivated influenza vaccine. The sequenced sample was PBMCs from blood, obtained on the day of vaccination. Here the CDR3 DNA reads TGTGCCAGCAGCCCGTCCCCCGGGACAGGGAAGTACGAGCAGTACTTC. Translation: CASSPSPGTGKYEQYF.